Listed here are 5 T cell receptor beta chains from one sample, sequenced in a study of OX40 agonist ivuxolimab in advanced cancers. Assay: immunoSEQ multiplex PCR; the TCRdb copy retains only in-frame clones and omits some. The sample yields fewer than 80,000 clones, approximately 84% seen once. The sample consisted of CD4+ or CD8+ T cells sorted from blood, taken in a trial of the OX40 agonist ivuxolimab. The receptors stem from an adult with an advanced solid tumor such as melanoma, head and neck, liver or kidney cancer.

V usage is TRBV5-4 and J usage is TRBJ2-7, with D unresolved. CDR1 is SGHNT, CDR2 YYREEE, per germline (reference sequence). Between the trimmed V and J ends, which lost 1 base and 2 bases, there was a span of 4 bases. This CDR3 contains 12 residues. Written as DNA, the CDR3 is TGTGCCAGCAGCTTGAGGGCCTACGAGCAGTACTTC. Protein product: CASSLRAYEQYF.

The genes are TRBV7-8 and TRBJ1-3, with D hard to call. Trimming removed 10 bases from V and 9 bases from J, with 22 bases in between. CDR1 SGHVS and CDR2 FQNEAQ come from the germline V gene. This CDR3 has 14 amino acids. CDR3 protein: CATKESFPRGTIYF. The DNA of the CDR3 is TGTGCCACTAAAGAGAGCTTTCCCCGGGGCACCATATATTTT. Supplemented by reference TRBV7-8 and TRBJ1-3, the full variable domain reads GAGVSQSPRYKVAKRGQDVALRCDPISGHVSLFWYQQALGQGPEFLTYFQNEAQLDKSGLPSDRFFAERPEGSVSTLKIQRTQQEDSAVYLCATKESFPRGTIYFGEGSWLTVV.

The gene calls are TRBV6-5 and TRBJ1-4, with a weak D call TRBD1 (5 bases). The V gene's germline CDR1 is MNHEY and CDR2 SVGAGI. This CDR3 comprises 14 residues. V was cut by 2 bases and J by 12 bases, with 16 bases left in between. Written as DNA, the CDR3 is TGTGCCAGCAGTTACAGGAGGGGACTAGGAGAACTGTTTTTT. Amino acid sequence: CASSYRRGLGELFF.

V gene TRBV12-5 combines with J gene TRBJ2-3; D gene ambiguous. Germline V CDR1 and CDR2: LGHNT, FRNRAP. Trimming cost V 3 bases and J 2 bases, with 12 bases left between them. The CDR3 runs 15 residues. The CDR3 reads CASGFSNGYTDTQYF. The CDR3 bases are TGTGCTAGTGGTTTTTCCAACGGCTACACAGATACGCAGTATTTT.

The genes are TRBV7-2 and TRBJ2-7, with D perhaps matching TRBD2 (6 bases). Trimming left V 5 bases short and J 0 bases short, with 17 bases between. This CDR3 contains 16 residues. Germline V gene lookup returns CDR1 SGHTA and CDR2 FQGNSA. CDR3: CASSQVGLASSYEQYF. CDR3 sequence (DNA): TGTGCCAGCAGCCAAGTGGGTCTAGCGAGCTCCTACGAGCAGTACTTC.